This T cell receptor (beta chain) was sequenced for a study of identical twins (dated by TCRdb to 2015 to 2016). Some background on the complete study: TCR alpha and beta repertoires from monozygotic twins, unrelated adults of various ages and cord blood were deep-sequenced to test whether fetal clonotypes persist. To rule out contamination, replicate twin experiments were performed at different times with different library preparation protocols. General conclusions and limits of the study: Compared with coincidental sharing between unrelated individuals, an excess of low generation-probability sequences was observed among out-of-frame TCR alpha sequences shared between twins. In beta out-of-frame sequences, excess twin sharing was weaker, because having fewer shared sequences lowered the signal-to-noise ratio. Conclusions relied on cross-sectional statistical analysis, since the same donors could not be followed over many years. In monozygotic twins, recombination models systematically underestimated out-of-frame TCR alpha sharing, but the models matched the sharing seen between unrelated individuals. Abundant cord blood beta clonotypes had fewer insertions, young adult naive repertoires showed a similar but weaker trend, and memory repertoires showed no such trend. Invariant T cells such as MAIT and iNKT could partly confound zero-insertion analyses, although diverse VJ usage argued against such confounding for most clonotypes.

Libraries came from 5' RACE. Sequencing was performed on an Illumina HiSeq 2000. Template switching introduced a universal primer binding site; the final cDNA contained a unique molecular identifier, enabling accurate counting of TCR cDNA molecules. Specific primers in the conserved constant-segment region were used to synthesize first-strand cDNA for TCR alpha and beta chains. Each cDNA library was double barcoded, with a SMART-Mk sample barcode plus Illumina barcodes, to control for contamination. TruSeq adapter sequences and Illumina sample barcodes were added in two successive PCR steps. TCR alpha and beta cDNA libraries were sequenced on the Illumina HiSeq platform with custom primers. The paper's processing steps were these. MiGEC was used to process raw reads and extract unique molecular identifiers, and MiXCR was used to find CDR3 positions. For each individual, recombination models were inferred using an EM algorithm with the repgenHMM and IGoR tools. The tcR package in R was used for shared clonotype analysis, with sharing normalized by the product of cloneset sizes. To study raw recombination free of thymic and clonal selection effects, out-of-frame nonproductive sequences were analyzed. TCRdb ran its own pipeline on the public reads, namely fastp trimming at Q25 and MiXCR clone calling, and kept in-frame beta chains. Records with the same CDR3 protein are collapsed into one entry carrying the most frequent genes and DNA. TCRdb, rather than the study authors, made the V and J calls. Here the sample has fewer than 250,000 distinct CDR3 sequences; roughly 10% occur a single time. The ten top clones hold roughly 5% of the sample.

The CDR3 runs 14 amino acids, cysteine and phenylalanine included. The read is trimmed to its CDR3 DNA, 42 bases read in frame from base 1. The germline V gene (reference sequence) specifies DFQATT as CDR1 and SNEGSKA as CDR2. A distance of 11 bases separates the germline ends of V and J, which lose 3 bases and 0 bases respectively. Every donor in the study was a healthy Caucasian. Miltenyi CD45RO+ enrichment and human naive T-cell isolation kits were used to isolate memory (CD45RO+) and naive T cells from PBMC. To note about this clonotype: Its recognized antigen is unknown. Qualities for individual bases were not recorded, and no much larger clone is one base off.

The clonotype originates from a woman aged 18-30 years in good health. This receptor chain uses TRBV20-1 and TRBJ1-1, with no confident D gene call. The sample was memory (CD45RO+) T cells sorted from blood. The cell subset or site tag for this specimen amounts to: CD45RO+ enriched T cells. The bases read TGCAGTGCTAGGCCCCCGTGGGTGAACACTGAAGCTTTCTTT. Its coded protein is CSARPPWVNTEAFF.